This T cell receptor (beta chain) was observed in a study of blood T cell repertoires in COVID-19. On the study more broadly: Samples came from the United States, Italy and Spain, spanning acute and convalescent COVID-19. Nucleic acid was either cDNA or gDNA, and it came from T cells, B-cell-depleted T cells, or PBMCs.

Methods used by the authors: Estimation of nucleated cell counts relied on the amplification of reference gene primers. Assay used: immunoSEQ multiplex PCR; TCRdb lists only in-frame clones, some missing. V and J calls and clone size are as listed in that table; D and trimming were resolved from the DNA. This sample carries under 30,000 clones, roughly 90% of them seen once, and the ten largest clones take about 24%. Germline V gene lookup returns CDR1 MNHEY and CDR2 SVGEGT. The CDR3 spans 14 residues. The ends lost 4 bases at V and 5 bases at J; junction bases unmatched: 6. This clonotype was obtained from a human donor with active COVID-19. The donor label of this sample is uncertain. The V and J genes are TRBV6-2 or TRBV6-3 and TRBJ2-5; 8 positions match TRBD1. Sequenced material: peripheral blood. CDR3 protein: CASSSQGAGETQYF. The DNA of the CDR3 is TGTGCCAGCAGTTCCCAGGGGGCCGGGGAGACCCAGTACTTC.